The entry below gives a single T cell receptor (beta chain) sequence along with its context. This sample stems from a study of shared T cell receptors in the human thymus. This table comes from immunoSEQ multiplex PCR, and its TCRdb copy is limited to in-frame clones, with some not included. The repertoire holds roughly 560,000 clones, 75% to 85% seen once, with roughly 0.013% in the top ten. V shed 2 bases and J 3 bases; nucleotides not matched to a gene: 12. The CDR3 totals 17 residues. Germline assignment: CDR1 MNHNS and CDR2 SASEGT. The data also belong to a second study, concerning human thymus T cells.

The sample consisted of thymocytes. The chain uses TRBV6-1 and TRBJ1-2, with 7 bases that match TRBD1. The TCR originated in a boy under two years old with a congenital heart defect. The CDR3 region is CASSEKGEAGGYYGYTF. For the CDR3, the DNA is TGTGCCAGCAGTGAAAAAGGGGAGGCAGGGGGGTACTATGGCTACACCTTC.